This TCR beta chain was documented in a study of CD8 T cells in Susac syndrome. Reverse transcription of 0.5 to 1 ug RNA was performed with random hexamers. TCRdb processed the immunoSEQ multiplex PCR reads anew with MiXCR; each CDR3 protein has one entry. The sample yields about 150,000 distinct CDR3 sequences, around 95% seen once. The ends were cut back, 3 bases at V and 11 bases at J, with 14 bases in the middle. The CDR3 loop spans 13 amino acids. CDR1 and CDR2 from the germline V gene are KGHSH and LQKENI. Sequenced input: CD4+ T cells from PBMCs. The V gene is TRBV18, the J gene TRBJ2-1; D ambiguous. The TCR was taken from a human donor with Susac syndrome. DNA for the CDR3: TGTGCCAGCTCACCCCCGATCGACGCTAAGCAGTTCTTC. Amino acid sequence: CASSPPIDAKQFF.